These 15 T cell receptor beta chains were all obtained from the same sample, sequenced in a study of T cell repertoires in cytomegalovirus infection. From the reads, TCRdb called clonotypes with MiXCR, one entry per CDR3 protein. The table shows about 310,000 distinct CDR3 sequences, with 9.6% occurring only once. Sequenced: PBMCs. These receptor sequences come from a human donor in good health (CMV status not recorded). Some clones in this sample may be carry-over from other donors' samples.

This clonotype has ten or more counts. This chain's CDR3 is CASSVSGGARETQYF. DNA of the CDR3: TGTGCCAGCAGTGTGAGCGGGGGGGCCCGGGAGACCCAGTACTTC. The V gene is TRBV6-4, the J gene TRBJ2-5, with 10 bases matching TRBD2. This CDR3 comprises 15 residues. J was trimmed by 5 bases and V by 4 bases; bases with no gene match: 7. Germline loops: CDR1 MRHNA, CDR2 SNTAGT.

This clonotype was observed a handful of times. The V and J genes are TRBV29-1 and TRBJ2-5, with D perhaps matching TRBD2 (6 bases). The V and J ends lost 7 bases and 10 bases respectively, with 19 bases between them. This CDR3 has 12 residues. Per germline, CDR1 SQVTM and CDR2 ANQGSEA. DNA of the CDR3: TGCAGCGCTAGGGGTGGGGAGGTGGGCCAGTACTTC. Translating it yields CSARGGEVGQYF.

The chain's CDR3 is CSASQEGGASGELFF. The CDR3 DNA reads TGCAGTGCTTCCCAGGAAGGGGGGGCCTCCGGGGAGCTGTTTTTT. The chain links TRBV20-1 to TRBJ2-2; tentative D call: TRBD2 (7 bases). The V end lost 5 bases, the J end lost 6 bases, and 19 bases lay between the germline ends. CDR3 size: 15 residues. Germline V gives CDR1 DFQATT, CDR2 SNEGSKA (reference sequence).

Turning to this clonotype: A read error is possible here, since a much larger clone lies one base away. The chain combines TRBV12-5 with TRBJ1-1, with 7 positions matching TRBD1. Germline V gene sequence: CDR1 LGHNT, CDR2 FRNRAP. The CDR3 has 14 residues. The CDR3 DNA sequence: TGTACTAGTGGTTTACAAGGGACAGACACTGAAGCTTTCTTT. This encodes CTSGLQGTDTEAFF.

This clonotype was recorded many times. The CDR3 coding sequence is TGTGCCAGCAGTCCGCGGGGGGTTTACTATGGCTACACCTTC. This gives the protein CASSPRGVYYGYTF. V and J are TRBV27 and TRBJ1-2, with a tentative D call TRBD1 (5 bases). There are 14 residues in the CDR3. V was shortened by 5 bases and J by 3 bases, with 13 bases between the two germline ends. The V gene's germline CDR1 is MNHEY and CDR2 SMNVEV (reference sequence).

Many counts were recorded for this clonotype. The chain carries TRBV12-3 or TRBV12-4 and TRBJ2-5; D remains unclear. This CDR3 is built from 13 residues. Trimming took 2 bases from V and 5 from J, leaving 9 bases between them. This CDR3 is CASSLRRGETQYF. The CDR3, as DNA: TGTGCCAGCAGTTTAAGGCGTGGTGAGACCCAGTACTTC.

The sample holds a few counts of this clonotype. The chain has TRBV14 and TRBJ2-3; TRBD1 aligns across 11 bases. Germline trimming cut 9 bases from V and 5 bases from J; bases unmatched to any gene: 19. The germline gives CDR1 SGHDN, CDR2 FVKESK. The CDR3 is 18 amino acids. The CDR3 loop reads CASLREDRGPIRGDTQYF. The DNA for the CDR3 is TGTGCCAGTCTAAGGGAGGACAGGGGGCCGATAAGGGGAGATACGCAGTATTTT. Full variable domain (missing parts from reference TRBV14 and TRBJ2-3): EAGVTQFPSHSVIEKGQTVTLRCDPISGHDNLYWYRRVMGKEIKFLLHFVKESKQDESGMPNNRFLAERTGGTYSTLKVQPAELEDSGVYFCASLREDRGPIRGDTQYFGPGTRLTVL.

This clonotype was observed a few times. The V and J genes are TRBV20-1 and TRBJ2-1; weak D call: TRBD2 (6 bases). Germline V gene data show CDR1 as DFQATT and CDR2 as SNEGSKA (reference sequence). The CDR3 contains 15 residues. Trimming removed 6 bases at V and 8 bases at J, with 23 bases between. The CDR3 DNA follows: TGCAGTGCGAGAACTAGCTGGGGAAGGGGACATGAGCAGTTCTTC. It is translated as CSARTSWGRGHEQFF.

The table lists this clonotype with many counts. The chain links TRBV12-3 or TRBV12-4 to TRBJ2-1, with 7 bases lining up with TRBD1. J lost 7 bases, V lost 2 bases, and 2 bases had no gene match. The CDR3 runs 13 residues. The CDR3 loop is CASSLYRGNEQFF. In nucleotides, the CDR3 is TGTGCCAGCAGTTTATACAGGGGAAATGAGCAGTTCTTC.

This clonotype was counted many times. The J gene is TRBJ1-2, the V gene TRBV20-1; D remains unclear. Germline CDR1 is DFQATT and CDR2 is SNEGSKA (reference sequence). The CDR3 length is 8 residues. The V gene lost 7 bases and the J gene lost 6 bases, with 3 bases spanning the gap. The CDR3 sequence: CSDDGYTF. As DNA, the CDR3 is TGCAGTGATGATGGCTACACCTTC.

The sample holds a few counts of this clonotype. The chain recombines TRBV20-1 with TRBJ1-2; D is ambiguous. V gave up 7 bases and J gave up 5 bases, with 11 bases separating them. CDR1 is DFQATT and CDR2 is SNEGSKA in the germline V gene (reference sequence). The CDR3 loop spans 11 amino acids. The CDR3 DNA sequence: TGCAGTGTTGCGATTAATTATGGCTACACCTTC. It yields the protein CSVAINYGYTF.

This clonotype was seen at least ten times. This may be a read error, as it is one base from a much larger clone. The rearrangement joins TRBV28 to TRBJ2-3; D gene ambiguous. The germline V gene has CDR1 MDHEN and CDR2 SYDVKM. The CDR3 length is 12 residues. The CDR3 DNA sequence: TGTGCCAGCAGGTTATCCGCAGATACGCAGTATTTT. This codes for CASRLSADTQYF. The whole variable domain, filled in from reference TRBV28 and TRBJ2-3, reads DVKVTQSSRYLVKRTGEKVFLECVQDMDHENMFWYRQDPGLGLRLIYFSYDVKMKEKGDIPEGYSVSREKKERFSLILESASTNQTSMYLCASRLSADTQYFGPGTRLTVL.

This clonotype appeared many times. This rearrangement joins TRBV7-2 to TRBJ2-5, with D perhaps TRBD2 (6 bases). V dropped 5 bases and J dropped 4 bases, with 11 bases sitting between them. Germline CDR1 and CDR2: SGHTA and FQGNSA. The CDR3 is 13 residues long. CDR3 nucleotide sequence: TGTGCCAGCAGCCCGCGGGGTTTAGAGACCCAGTACTTC. Translated, it gives CASSPRGLETQYF. Using reference TRBV7-2 and TRBJ2-5 for the parts outside the CDR3, the full variable domain is GAGVSQSPSNKVTEKGKDVELRCDPISGHTALYWYRQSLGQGLEFLIYFQGNSAPDKSGLPSDRFSAERTGGSVSTLTIQRTQQEDSAVYLCASSPRGLETQYFGPGTRLLVL.

There are many counts of this clonotype. The CDR3 spells CSAREARRGQPQHF. CDR3 sequence (DNA): TGCAGTGCTAGAGAGGCCCGCCGGGGTCAGCCCCAGCATTTT. The V call is TRBV20-1, the J call TRBJ1-5; D gene unclear. The CDR3 length is 14 residues. Trimming took 0 bases from V and 6 from J, leaving 12 bases between them. Germline V gene data show CDR1 as DFQATT and CDR2 as SNEGSKA (reference sequence).

Here the CDR3 DNA reads TGCAGTGCTAGAGATAGCGGGACCCTCACAGATACGCAGTATTTT. It codes for CSARDSGTLTDTQYF. The V gene is TRBV20-1, the J gene TRBJ2-3; 8 bases align to TRBD2. The CDR3 extends over 15 amino acids. The J segment lost 2 bases and the V segment lost 0 bases, leaving 4 bases of the junction unmatched. Germline V lookup: CDR1 DFQATT, CDR2 SNEGSKA (reference sequence).